Shown below are 6 T cell receptor beta chains from a single sample sequenced in a study of monozygotic twins with inflammatory bowel disease. From its re-call of the 5' RACE reads, TCRdb lists each CDR3 protein once, without DNA. The sample has 400,000 to 500,000 distinct CDR3 sequences. The sequencing sample was made of blood. All receptors derive from a human donor with ulcerative colitis or Crohn's disease, or a healthy co-twin of an affected twin (not recorded which).

The chain links TRBV20-1 to TRBJ2-7; lacking DNA, the TRBD1 call made by TCRdb goes unchecked. Germline CDR1 reads DFQATT; CDR2 reads SNEGSKA (reference sequence). The CDR3 sequence is 14 residues long. The CDR3 protein is CSAMGRGISYEQYF.

The chain joins TRBV10-3 to TRBJ1-2; with no DNA, the TCRdb D assignment of TRBD1 cannot be verified. Germline assignment: CDR1 ENHRY and CDR2 SYGVKD. This CDR3 region has 15 residues. The CDR3 sequence is CAISPGQGVLGGYTF.

This sequence joins TRBV10-3 and TRBJ2-3; there is no DNA to check the TCRdb D call of TRBD2. The CDR3 covers 13 residues. In germline, CDR1 is ENHRY, CDR2 SYGVKD. The CDR3 is CATGLAGADTQYF.

The chain recombines TRBV10-3 with TRBJ1-2; the TCRdb call, TRBD1, lacks DNA for checking. Germline-derived CDR1 and CDR2 are ENHRY and SYGVKD. CDR3 length: 14 residues. CDR3 loop: CAISVEQGVPGYTF.

The CDR3 reads CASSSFEGGEQYF. The rearrangement uses TRBV5-1 and TRBJ2-7; TCRdb outputs TRBD2, but without DNA this stays unchecked. The CDR3 runs to 13 residues. Germline V lookup: CDR1 SGHRS, CDR2 YFSETQ.

The chain couples TRBV20-1 to TRBJ2-5; TCRdb gives TRBD2 as the D gene, but with no DNA this cannot be confirmed. Looked up from germline, CDR1 is DFQATT and CDR2 is SNEGSKA (reference sequence). The CDR3 is 13 amino acids. The CDR3 here is CSARDGGRETQYF.